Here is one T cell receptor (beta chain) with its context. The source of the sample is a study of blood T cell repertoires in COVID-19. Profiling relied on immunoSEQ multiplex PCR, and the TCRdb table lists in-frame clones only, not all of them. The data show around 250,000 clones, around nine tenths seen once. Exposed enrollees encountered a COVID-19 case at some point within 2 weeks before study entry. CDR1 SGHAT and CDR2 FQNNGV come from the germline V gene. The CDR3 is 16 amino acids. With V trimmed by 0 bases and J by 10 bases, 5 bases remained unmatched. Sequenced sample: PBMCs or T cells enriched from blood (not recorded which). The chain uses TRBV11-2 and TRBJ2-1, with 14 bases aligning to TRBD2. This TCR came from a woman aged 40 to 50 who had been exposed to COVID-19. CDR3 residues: CASSLEGTSGRGEQFF. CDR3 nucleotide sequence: TGTGCCAGCAGCTTAGAGGGGACTAGCGGGAGAGGCGAGCAGTTCTTC.